These 14 T cell receptor beta chains were sequenced from one sample in a study of T cell responses to AZD1222 COVID-19 vaccine. TCRdb's copy holds only in-frame clones and misses some; the assay was immunoSEQ multiplex PCR. The table shows more than 150,000 clones, with approximately 90% occurring only once. The sequencing used peripheral blood, collected on day 0 of AZD1222 vaccination. These receptors all come from an adult in good health.

This chain links TRBV23-1 with TRBJ2-5; 7 bases map to TRBD2. TRBV23-1 is classed as an ORF, of uncertain function. CDR3 length: 20 residues. The trim removed 0 bases at V and 2 bases at J, leaving 18 bases unmatched. CDR3 amino acids: CASSQSTHNTLGGRQETQYF. CDR3 coding DNA: TGCGCCAGCAGTCAATCGACACACAATACTTTGGGGGGGAGGCAAGAGACCCAGTACTTC.

The J gene is TRBJ2-7, the V gene TRBV3-1 (or the pseudogene TRBV3-2); perhaps D is TRBD1 or TRBD2 (5 bases each). The CDR3 sequence is 15 residues long. V lost 5 bases, J lost 0 bases, and 14 bases lay in between. Germline lookup yields CDR1 LGHDT and CDR2 YNNKEL (reference sequence). CDR3 loop: CASSKPGTLSYEQYF. The CDR3 DNA follows: TGTGCCAGCAGCAAACCAGGGACCCTCTCCTACGAGCAGTACTTC.

CDR3 region: CASSQELGAHYGYTF. CDR3 DNA: TGTGCCAGCAGCCAAGAATTAGGGGCGCACTATGGCTACACCTTC. This chain connects TRBV4-2 to TRBJ1-2, with TRBD1 as a possible D gene (5 bases). The CDR3 has 15 residues. Germline V CDR1 and CDR2: LGHNA, YNFKEQ. Trimming cost V 0 bases and J 3 bases, with 11 bases left between them.

V is TRBV5-1 and J is TRBJ2-3; possible D gene TRBD2, 6 bases. Per germline, CDR1 SGHRS and CDR2 YFSETQ. Trimming took off 6 bases at V and 2 bases at J, with 13 bases between the two ends. The CDR3 has 14 amino acids. The CDR3 bases are TGCGCCAGCACGGGGGACCGCATCACAGATACGCAGTATTTT. This codes for CASTGDRITDTQYF. Filled out from reference TRBV5-1 and TRBJ2-3, the complete variable domain reads KAGVTQTPRYLIKTRGQQVTLSCSPISGHRSVSWYQQTPGQGLQFLFEYFSETQRNKGNFPGRFSGRQFSNSRSEMNVSTLELGDSALYLCASTGDRITDTQYFGPGTRLTVL.

This clone was recorded once. J is TRBJ1-5 and V is TRBV28, with TRBD1 matching over 7 bases. From germline, CDR1 is MDHEN and CDR2 SYDVKM. The ends lost 6 bases at V and 0 bases at J; junction bases unmatched: 11. The CDR3 contains 17 residues. The CDR3 nucleotides are TGTGCCAGCAGCTCGGTTCAGGGGGGGGGTAGCAATCAGCCCCAGCATTTT. This gives the protein CASSSVQGGGSNQPQHF.

This chain uses TRBV24-1 with TRBJ2-2; 9 bases line up with TRBD1. The CDR3 spans 16 residues. V trimming: 3 bases; J trimming: 3 bases; junction bases outside the gene matches: 4. CDR1 and CDR2 from the germline V gene are KGHDR and SFDVKD. CDR3 sequence reads: CATSDPGTGYTGELFF. The CDR3 DNA reads as TGTGCCACCAGTGATCCCGGGACAGGGTACACCGGGGAGCTGTTTTTT.

The rearrangement links TRBV5-6 to TRBJ1-6; perhaps TRBD1 as D (6 bases). The CDR3 has 15 amino acids. Germline V lookup: CDR1 SGHDT, CDR2 YYEEEE. V was cut by 3 bases and J by 9 bases, with 16 bases left in between. CDR3 region: CASSYTPGTSSPLHF. In DNA, the CDR3 is TGTGCCAGCAGCTACACCCCAGGGACATCTTCACCCCTCCACTTT.

In its sample, this clone was seen once. The chain recombines TRBV5-1 with TRBJ1-4; D perhaps matches TRBD1 (6 bases). CDR1 and CDR2 (germline): SGHRS, YFSETQ. The length of the CDR3 is 16 residues. The V and J ends lost 2 bases and 8 bases respectively, with 19 bases between them. The CDR3 spells CASSFYTTGGGEKLFF. The DNA for the CDR3 is TGCGCCAGCAGCTTTTATACCACCGGCGGGGGCGAAAAACTGTTTTTT.

The chain combines TRBV13 with TRBJ2-3; D is possibly TRBD1 (6 bases). Trimming took 5 bases from V and 0 from J, leaving 15 bases between them. The germline CDR1 and CDR2 sequences are PRHDT and FYEKMQ (reference sequence). The CDR3 consists of 16 residues. CDR3 nucleotides: TGTGCCAGCAGCCCAAAACTGGGGACAAGCACAGATACGCAGTATTTT. Protein sequence: CASSPKLGTSTDTQYF.

The chain joins TRBV24-1 to TRBJ1-2; D gene ambiguous. Trimming removed 0 bases at V and 6 bases at J, with 4 bases between. There are 12 residues in the CDR3. Germline CDR1 and CDR2: KGHDR and SFDVKD. In DNA, the CDR3 is TGTGCCACCAGTGATTTGGCGGATGGCTACACCTTC. It specifies CATSDLADGYTF.

This chain joins TRBV14 and TRBJ2-5; 9 bases fit TRBD2. The CDR3 runs 15 residues. CDR1 is SGHDN and CDR2 is FVKESK in the germline V gene. J lost 4 bases, V lost 1 base, and 4 bases had no gene match. This CDR3 is CASSQGGRGGETQYF. The CDR3 DNA follows: TGTGCCAGCAGCCAAGGCGGGAGGGGAGGAGAGACCCAGTACTTC.

This chain joins TRBV30 and TRBJ2-2; the match to TRBD2 covers 8 bases. Germline CDR1 is GTSNPN and CDR2 is SVGIG (reference sequence). CDR3 size: 14 residues. V lost 7 bases and J lost 1; bases outside the gene matches: 5. CDR3 sequence: CAFLAGLNTGELFF. CDR3 bases: TGTGCCTTTTTAGCGGGGCTGAACACCGGGGAGCTGTTTTTT.

The chain is built from TRBV5-1 and TRBJ2-3; perhaps TRBD1 as D (6 bases). CDR1 is SGHRS, CDR2 YFSETQ, per germline. The CDR3 covers 17 residues. V was pared by 2 bases and J by 1 base, with 17 bases between. The CDR3: CASSFGPQTGGTDTQYF. The CDR3 nucleotides are TGCGCCAGCAGCTTCGGTCCCCAGACAGGAGGCACAGATACGCAGTATTTT.

The chain uses TRBV5-6 and TRBJ2-7; perhaps TRBD1 as D (5 bases). Germline CDR1 is SGHDT and CDR2 is YYEEEE. The CDR3 spans 15 residues. V was cut by 4 bases and J by 2 bases, with 16 bases left in between. The CDR3 DNA follows: TGTGCCAGCAGCAGGGGTCCCGGTTCTACCTACGAGCAGTACTTC. It specifies CASSRGPGSTYEQYF.